This TCR beta chain appears in the sequencing data of a study of metastatic and nonmetastatic thyroid tumors. Looking at the study overall: Comparative analysis of repertoires was undertaken across blood and tumor or nodule tissue obtained from malignant and benign thyroid patients. Study-level results: Malignant tumors reportedly showed significantly higher TCR beta diversity than benign nodules in both blood and tumor.

In the original analysis: What underpinned the distant-metastasis classifier for papillary thyroid cancer was the set of CDR3 differences across clinicopathological groups. Through MiXCR, TCRdb re-clonotyped the PCR reads. These V and J calls are TCRdb output, not the study's own analysis. In the table there are more than 13,000 clones, around 28% of which are singletons. A remark on this clone: Its antigen is undetermined.

Thyroid surgery had not been preceded by any treatment in any patient. This CDR3 region has 15 residues. Per the germline V gene, CDR1 is LNHDA and CDR2 is SQIVND (reference sequence). The ends lost 5 bases at V and 6 bases at J; junction bases unmatched: 7. Sequencing was done on a sample of tumor tissue. The chain employs TRBV19 and TRBJ2-2; TRBD2 aligns across 9 bases. The sequence came from a male donor with papillary thyroid cancer or a benign thyroid nodule (not recorded which). Some clones in this sample may be carry-over from other donors' samples. The CDR3 region is CASSYASGTSGELFF. CDR3 in DNA: TGTGCCAGTAGTTACGCTAGCGGGACTTCCGGGGAGCTGTTTTTT. Using reference TRBV19 and TRBJ2-2 for the parts outside the CDR3, the full variable domain is DGGITQSPKYLFRKEGQNVTLSCEQNLNHDAMYWYRQDPGQGLRLIYYSQIVNDFQKGDIAEGYSVSREKKESFPLTVTSAQKNPTAFYLCASSYASGTSGELFFGEGSRLTVL.